These 12 T cell receptor beta chains originate from one sample sequenced in a study of blood T cell repertoires in COVID-19. Assay used: immunoSEQ multiplex PCR; TCRdb lists only in-frame clones, some missing. The sample yields 130,000 or so clones, roughly 80% seen once. The sample consisted of PBMCs or T cells enriched from blood (not recorded which). The source is a middle-aged man who had recovered from COVID-19.

The chain carries TRBV6-5 and TRBJ2-7, with TRBD1 identical over 11 bases. The germline V gene encodes CDR1 MNHEY and CDR2 SVGAGI. This CDR3 is 15 amino acids long. J lost 4 bases, V lost 5 bases, and 7 bases had no gene match. The CDR3 region is CASSQYGQGAYEQYF. In DNA, the CDR3 is TGTGCCAGCAGTCAATATGGACAGGGGGCTTACGAGCAGTACTTC.

This clone came up a few times. The rearrangement links TRBV6-1 to TRBJ1-5; no clear D gene. Germline V CDR1 and CDR2: MNHNS, SASEGT. This CDR3 spans 15 amino acids. The ends were cut back, 3 bases at V and 0 bases at J, with 9 bases in the middle. CDR3 in DNA: TGTGCCAGCAGTGAGGGTCAGGTTAGCAATCAGCCCCAGCATTTT. The encoded protein is CASSEGQVSNQPQHF.

This chain links TRBV5-6 with TRBJ1-6; D is perhaps TRBD1 (6 bases). The CDR3 contains 15 residues. Between the trimmed V and J ends, which lost 0 bases and 9 bases, there was a span of 13 bases. CDR1 and CDR2 (germline): SGHDT, YYEEEE. CDR3: CASSLGGRGGSPLHF. The CDR3 region has the DNA TGTGCCAGCAGCTTGGGGGGTAGAGGGGGTTCACCCCTCCACTTT.

This sequence joins TRBV11-2 and TRBJ1-2; D is uncertain. The CDR3 runs 14 residues. V lost 2 bases to trimming and J lost 4 bases, with 11 bases between them. From germline, CDR1 is SGHAT and CDR2 FQNNGV. CDR3 nucleotide sequence: TGTGCCAGCAGCTTAACCCTGGAGGCCTATGGCTACACCTTC. It specifies CASSLTLEAYGYTF.

This clone was detected only a few times. The V and J genes are TRBV9 and TRBJ1-4; 7 bases are a match to TRBD1. Looked up from germline, CDR1 is SGDLS and CDR2 is YYNGEE. With V trimmed by 4 bases and J by 5 bases, 5 bases remained unmatched. The CDR3 has 14 amino acids. The CDR3 region has the DNA TGTGCCAGCAGCTTGGACAGGCAAAATGAAAAACTGTTTTTT. Encoded protein: CASSLDRQNEKLFF.

The CDR3 DNA reads as TGTGCCAGCAGCTTTCCGGTGGTAGTGACAGATACGCAGTATTTT. Translated: CASSFPVVVTDTQYF. V gene TRBV5-5 combines with J gene TRBJ2-3; D is unclear. Between the trimmed V and J ends, which lost 2 bases and 3 bases, there was a span of 13 bases. Germline loops: CDR1 SGHKS, CDR2 YYEKEE (reference sequence). This CDR3 contains 15 residues.

This sequence joins TRBV5-4 and TRBJ1-6; D call uncertain. V lost 0 bases, J lost 3 bases, and 13 bases lay in between. The CDR3 runs to 17 residues. Germline assignment: CDR1 SGHNT and CDR2 YYREEE (reference sequence). The CDR3 here is CASSLGGGNNYNSPLHF. Here the CDR3 DNA reads TGTGCCAGCAGCTTGGGTGGCGGAAACAACTATAATTCACCCCTCCACTTT.

The chain links TRBV6-5 to TRBJ2-4, with 8 bases identical to TRBD2. V shed 0 bases and J 1 base; nucleotides not matched to a gene: 2. Germline V gene sequence: CDR1 MNHEY, CDR2 SVGAGI. CDR3 length: 16 amino acids. The CDR3 is CASSYSGGGAKNIQYF. CDR3 bases: TGTGCCAGCAGTTACTCCGGCGGGGGGGCCAAAAACATTCAGTACTTC.

The V and J genes are TRBV19 and TRBJ2-1; possibly TRBD2 for D (5 bases). Per germline, CDR1 LNHDA and CDR2 SQIVND (reference sequence). The CDR3 runs to 15 residues. V was shortened by 5 bases and J by 8 bases, with 19 bases between the two germline ends. The CDR3 sequence: CASSVKLGLWDEQFF. DNA of the CDR3: TGTGCCAGTAGTGTGAAGTTAGGACTCTGGGATGAGCAGTTCTTC.

In its sample, this clone was seen once. The chain links TRBV5-4 to TRBJ1-1; perhaps TRBD1 as D (5 bases). Deletions cut 5 bases from V and 2 bases from J, with 19 bases between. This CDR3 region has 16 residues. The germline gives CDR1 SGHNT, CDR2 YYREEE (reference sequence). The CDR3 nucleotides are TGTGCCAGCAGACCTGGACACCTGGGGTCCAACACTGAAGCTTTCTTT. Translation gives CASRPGHLGSNTEAFF.

The chain has TRBV28 and TRBJ1-5; 11 bases line up with TRBD1. Germline loops: CDR1 MDHEN, CDR2 SYDVKM. The CDR3 consists of 17 residues. Trimming removed 3 bases from V and 3 bases from J; junction bases left unmatched: 7. The CDR3: CASSFGDRGLFNQPQHF. The CDR3 DNA sequence: TGTGCCAGCAGTTTTGGGGACAGGGGGTTGTTCAATCAGCCCCAGCATTTT.

This clone was seen once. CDR3 DNA sequence: TGTGCCAGCAGCTTGAGGGGGTCGGCCCTCTATGGCTACACCTTC. Translated: CASSLRGSALYGYTF. The V gene is TRBV5-4, the J gene TRBJ1-2; TRBD1 might be the D (6 bases). Germline CDR1 SGHNT, CDR2 YYREEE (reference sequence). This CDR3 spans 15 amino acids. The V end lost 1 base, the J end lost 4 bases, and 14 bases lay between the germline ends.